This TCR beta chain originates from a study of blood T cell repertoires in COVID-19. Background on the study: Both acute and convalescent COVID-19 samples were obtained from the United States, Italy and Spain. T cells, B-cell-depleted T cells, or PBMCs provided the cDNA or gDNA that served as material.

Germline-derived CDR1 and CDR2 are MNHEY and SVGAGI. V was shortened by 8 bases and J by 3 bases, with 19 bases between the two germline ends. The CDR3 has 15 residues. Patients of the Seattle cohort, enrolled during active infection, were followed longitudinally. Original processing notes: Amplified reference gene primers provided the basis for estimating nucleated cell counts. This table comes from immunoSEQ multiplex PCR, and its TCRdb copy is limited to in-frame clones, with some not included. Clonal size and the V and J genes are those of that table, whereas D and trimming came from the DNA. The sample consists of around 300,000 clones, about 87% of them appearing once.

The TCR comes from a woman between 45 and 65 years old with COVID-19, enrolled during active disease. Sequenced sample: peripheral blood. The chain couples TRBV6-5 to TRBJ2-5; TRBD2 is a possible D gene (6 bases). DNA for the CDR3: TGTGCCAGCTCGCGGGACTTAGGACTGAAAGAGACCCAGTACTTC. Encoded protein: CASSRDLGLKETQYF.